This TCR beta chain was captured in a study of T cell responses to AZD1222 COVID-19 vaccine. On the study more broadly: Pooled in the analysis were second doses at about 4 or about 12 weeks. Study findings and constraints: Most donors were white British and more were female, and clonal diversity was possibly underestimated.

Using immunoSEQ multiplex PCR, the repertoire was profiled, and TCRdb retains in-frame clones only, with some absent. The data contain under 200,000 clones, around 94% of them singletons. V gave up 6 bases and J gave up 1 base, with 10 bases separating them. CDR3 length: 14 residues. Germline V gene data show CDR1 as MNHEY and CDR2 as SMNVEV (reference sequence). Concerning this clone: The antigen remains unidentified.

This sequence originates from an adult in good health. The genes are TRBV27 and TRBJ1-3; maybe TRBD1 (6 bases). The sequenced sample was peripheral blood, obtained on day 0 of AZD1222 vaccination. The CDR3 loop is CASSPGVSGNTIYF. The CDR3 DNA reads as TGTGCCAGCAGCCCAGGGGTATCTGGAAACACCATATATTTT.